These 9 T cell receptor beta chains share one sample of origin, sequenced in a study of neurological immune-mediated disorders. TCRdb passed the 5' RACE reads through MiXCR, listing each CDR3 protein once. Of 42,000 or so distinct CDR3 sequences listed, 2% to 3% were seen once; the top ten hold 9% to 15%. The sequenced sample was PBMCs. These receptors came from a man aged 25-45 years with multiple sclerosis.

Ten or more counts support this clonotype. This chain links TRBV7-2 with TRBJ2-7, with D perhaps assigned TRBD1 or TRBD2 (5 bases each). Trimming took off 0 bases at V and 4 bases at J, with 7 bases between the two ends. The CDR3 has 13 amino acids. Germline CDR1 and CDR2: SGHTA and FQGNSA. The DNA for the CDR3 is TGTGCCAGCAGCTTAGCGGGACGGTACGAGCAGTACTTC. It codes for CASSLAGRYEQYF.

Concerning this clonotype: This may be a read error, as it is one base from a much larger clone. This chain uses TRBV5-1 with TRBJ2-7, with D perhaps matching TRBD1 (5 bases). This CDR3 has 14 amino acids. Germline CDR1 SGHRS, CDR2 YFSETQ. The germline V and J ends were trimmed by 3 bases and 2 bases, with 12 bases remaining between them. This CDR3 reads CASSSDSTTYEQYF. CDR3 nucleotides: TGCGCCAGCAGCTCTGACAGTACTACCTACGAGCAGTACTTC. Combining the CDR3 with reference TRBV5-1 and TRBJ2-7 gives the whole variable domain KAGVTQTPRYLIKTRGQQVTLSCSPISGHRSVSWYQQTPGQGLQFLFEYFSETQRNKGNFPGRFSGRQFSNSRSEMNVSTLELGDSALYLCASSSDSTTYEQYFGPGTRLTVT.

This clonotype was picked up many times. This chain uses TRBV18 with TRBJ2-1; the match to TRBD2 covers 12 bases. V trimming: 6 bases; J trimming: 4 bases; junction bases outside the gene matches: 1. CDR1 is KGHSH and CDR2 is LQKENI in the germline V gene. The CDR3 extends over 14 amino acids. CDR3 amino acids: CASSGTSGYNEQFF. The DNA for the CDR3 is TGTGCCAGCTCCGGGACTAGCGGGTACAATGAGCAGTTCTTC.

This clonotype was seen ten or more times. The rearrangement uses TRBV20-1 and TRBJ2-7, with TRBD2 identical over 8 bases. The CDR3 has 15 amino acids. The V gene's germline CDR1 is DFQATT and CDR2 SNEGSKA (reference sequence). J lost 1 base, V lost 2 bases, and 7 bases had no gene match. The CDR3 bases are TGCAGTGCTAGACTCCTGGCTAGCGGGTCCTACGAGCAGTACTTC. Its translation is CSARLLASGSYEQYF.

In its sample, this clonotype was seen many times. The chain carries TRBV20-1 and TRBJ1-2; the D gene is possibly TRBD1 (5 bases). This CDR3 has 14 residues. V dropped 0 bases and J dropped 7 bases, with 15 bases sitting between them. Germline V gives CDR1 DFQATT, CDR2 SNEGSKA (reference sequence). CDR3 in DNA: TGCAGTGCTAGAGATCTGGGTAGGGGAGCTGGCTACACCTTC. Its translation: CSARDLGRGAGYTF.

This clonotype was counted at least ten times. V is TRBV20-1 and J is TRBJ2-1; possible D gene TRBD1, 5 bases. V was cut by 5 bases and J by 5 bases, with 10 bases left in between. The CDR3 length is 12 residues. The germline V gene encodes CDR1 DFQATT and CDR2 SNEGSKA (reference sequence). The CDR3 loop reads CSAPDKDNEQFF. CDR3 nucleotide sequence: TGCAGTGCTCCGGACAAAGACAATGAGCAGTTCTTC.

This clonotype was observed at least ten times. The J gene is TRBJ2-7, the V gene TRBV20-1; D gene uncertain. The ends were cut back, 1 base at V and 3 bases at J, with 19 bases in the middle. The CDR3 is 16 amino acids. Looked up from germline, CDR1 is DFQATT and CDR2 is SNEGSKA (reference sequence). The CDR3 DNA reads as TGCAGTGCTAGAGTCGGGCCCCAGCTTTCAAGCTACGAGCAGTACTTC. Translating it yields CSARVGPQLSSYEQYF.

This clonotype was observed at least ten times. The chain is built from TRBV12-3 or TRBV12-4 and TRBJ2-3; no clear D gene. V lost 7 bases and J 4 bases, leaving 6 bases between the germline ends. There are 11 residues in the CDR3. The CDR3 reads CASTEADTQYF. The CDR3 DNA reads TGTGCCAGCACCGAAGCAGATACGCAGTATTTT.

This clonotype was seen at least ten times. This CDR3 reads CASSQLATGQGTSGSLNEQFF. CDR3 DNA sequence: TGTGCCAGCAGCCAACTTGCTACGGGACAGGGGACTAGCGGGAGCCTCAATGAGCAGTTCTTC. This chain connects TRBV4-2 to TRBJ2-1; 14 positions match TRBD2. Unmatched junction bases numbered 18, after V lost 2 bases and J lost 6 bases. The CDR3 loop spans 21 amino acids. The germline CDR1 and CDR2 sequences are LGHNA and YNFKEQ.